The sequence of this TCR beta chain was determined in a study of CD8+ T cells in alopecia areata. Overall study: In an open-label trial, patients got 5 to 10 mg tofacitinib twice daily. General study findings and limits: In scalp, tofacitinib significantly decreased clonality and expanded CD8+ clones among the top 100.

Treatment described: oral pan-JAK inhibitor, 5-10 mg twice daily. RNA, once extracted, was reverse transcribed into cDNA for use as the sequencing template. Measured with immunoSEQ multiplex PCR; TCRdb has only the in-frame clones, and not every one. This sample carries hundreds of thousands of clones, under 70% of them seen once, and the ten largest clones take roughly 1.2%. Note on this clone: What it binds is not known.

Germline CDR1 is MDHEN and CDR2 is SYDVKM. With V trimmed by 8 bases and J by 5 bases, 5 bases remained unmatched. CDR3 length equals 12 residues. The TCR comes from a human donor with alopecia areata. V usage is TRBV28 and J usage is TRBJ2-5, with 7 nucleotides matching TRBD1. Sequencing was performed on CD4+ T cells sorted from blood, taken between weeks 43 and 45, from a patient treated with tofacitinib. CDR3: CASRGGAETQYF. DNA of the CDR3: TGTGCCAGCCGAGGGGGCGCGGAGACCCAGTACTTC.